Listed here is a single TCR beta chain. Its target is unknown. Both 60 Vbeta primers and 13 Jbeta primers went into the PCR. The method was immunoSEQ multiplex PCR; TCRdb's version includes in-frame clones alone and lacks a portion of them. Of roughly 190,000 clones in the sample, around 83% were seen once. This sample was included in a study of cytomegalovirus exposure and HLA in healthy donors. Overall study: An earlier analysis identified approximately 110 million unique TCR beta sequences in about 170 million T cells. Study results and limitations: Within a later analysis, the majority of CMV-associated TCR beta chains appeared HLA-restricted. It was taken for granted in presence/absence analyses that sequencing depth across donors was roughly uniform.

The sequence came from a woman aged 45-59 years in good health and CMV-seropositive. The sample taken for sequencing was PBMCs.

Written as DNA, the CDR3 is TGTGCCAGCAGCCACCCACAGGGTACAACTAATGAAAAACTGTTTTTT. This sequence encodes CASSHPQGTTNEKLFF. This sequence joins TRBV7-2 and TRBJ1-4; the D gene is possibly TRBD1 (6 bases). Germline V gives CDR1 SGHTA, CDR2 FQGNSA. V gave up 5 bases and J gave up 0 bases, with 13 bases separating them. CDR3 length: 16 amino acids.